The TCR beta chain described here comes from a study of regulatory T cells in long-lasting Graves disease. Investigators prepared the TCR beta libraries by applying iRepertoire HTBI primers and Arm-PCR of CDR3 regions. TCRdb recomputed calls from the multiplex PCR reads with MiXCR, one row per CDR3 protein. The profile shows 440,000 or so distinct CDR3 sequences, more than 13% of them singletons. In regard to this clonotype: No antigen is known for it.

As for time point: newly diagnosed GD, antithyroid drugs for less than 3 months. RNA isolated from PBMCs was used to make the TCR library. Study-wide results and caveats: Favored usage of TRBV28, TRBJ1-2 and TRBJ2-5 was recorded in persistent disease.

The V gene's germline CDR1 is MGHRA and CDR2 YSYEKL. Trimming cost V 0 bases and J 7 bases, with 18 bases left between them. The CDR3 totals 17 residues. This sample was shared with a second study, whose subject was T cells in Graves' hyperthyroidism and ophthalmopathy.

The V call is TRBV4-1, the J call TRBJ1-4, with TRBD1 as a possible D gene (6 bases). The sequenced sample was peripheral blood mononuclear cells (PBMCs), obtained at new diagnosis, from a patient treated with antithyroid drugs. The source of this sequence is a woman younger than 45 with Graves disease. In DNA form, the CDR3 reads TGCGCCAGCAGCCAAGATTCGGTCACCGGGACACGTGAAAAACTGTTTTTT. It specifies CASSQDSVTGTREKLFF.